The T cell receptor (beta chain) under discussion was sequenced for a study of cytomegalovirus exposure and HLA in healthy donors. This clone was seen more than once but under ten times. Losses at the gene ends were 5 bases for V and 3 bases for J; bases not matched to a gene: 5. There are 15 residues in the CDR3. CDR1 is LGHNA and CDR2 is YNFKEQ in the germline V gene. The study ran its PCR with 60 Vbeta and 13 Jbeta primers. As originally analysed: Counted up in a later analysis, unique TCR beta chains came to some 80 million, with roughly 11 million shared. Profiling relied on immunoSEQ multiplex PCR, and the TCRdb table lists in-frame clones only, not all of them. V, J and clone size reflect that table, while D and trimming were determined from the DNA. The table has 77,000 or so clones, about 80% seen once.

The chain uses TRBV4-2 and TRBJ2-2; 8 nucleotides align to TRBD2. The sequence was collected from a middle-aged woman in good health and CMV-seronegative. Sequenced: PBMCs. The CDR3 coding sequence is TGTGCCAGCAGCACCGGGACTAGAGACACCGGGGAGCTGTTTTTT. Translating it yields CASSTGTRDTGELFF.